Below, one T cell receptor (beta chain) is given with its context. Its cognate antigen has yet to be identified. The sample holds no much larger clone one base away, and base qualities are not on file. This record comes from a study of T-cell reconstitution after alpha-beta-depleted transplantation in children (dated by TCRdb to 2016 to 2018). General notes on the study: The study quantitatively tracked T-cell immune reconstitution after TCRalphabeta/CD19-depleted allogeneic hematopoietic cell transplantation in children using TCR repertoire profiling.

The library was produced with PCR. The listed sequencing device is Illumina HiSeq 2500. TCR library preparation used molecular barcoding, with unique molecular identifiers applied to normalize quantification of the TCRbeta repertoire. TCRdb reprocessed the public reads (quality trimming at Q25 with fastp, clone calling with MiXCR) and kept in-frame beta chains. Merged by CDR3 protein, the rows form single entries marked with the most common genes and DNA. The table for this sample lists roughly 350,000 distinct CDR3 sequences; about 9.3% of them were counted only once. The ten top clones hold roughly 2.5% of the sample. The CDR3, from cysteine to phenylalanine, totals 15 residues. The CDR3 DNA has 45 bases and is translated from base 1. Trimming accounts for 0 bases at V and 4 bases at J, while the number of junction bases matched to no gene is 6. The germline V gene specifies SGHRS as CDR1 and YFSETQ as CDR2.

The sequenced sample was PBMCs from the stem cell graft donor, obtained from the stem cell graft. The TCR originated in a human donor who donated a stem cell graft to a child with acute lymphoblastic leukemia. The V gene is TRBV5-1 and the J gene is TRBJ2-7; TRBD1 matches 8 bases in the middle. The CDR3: CASSLEGQAKYEQYF. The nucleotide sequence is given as TGCGCCAGCAGCTTGGAGGGACAGGCCAAATACGAGCAGTACTTC.